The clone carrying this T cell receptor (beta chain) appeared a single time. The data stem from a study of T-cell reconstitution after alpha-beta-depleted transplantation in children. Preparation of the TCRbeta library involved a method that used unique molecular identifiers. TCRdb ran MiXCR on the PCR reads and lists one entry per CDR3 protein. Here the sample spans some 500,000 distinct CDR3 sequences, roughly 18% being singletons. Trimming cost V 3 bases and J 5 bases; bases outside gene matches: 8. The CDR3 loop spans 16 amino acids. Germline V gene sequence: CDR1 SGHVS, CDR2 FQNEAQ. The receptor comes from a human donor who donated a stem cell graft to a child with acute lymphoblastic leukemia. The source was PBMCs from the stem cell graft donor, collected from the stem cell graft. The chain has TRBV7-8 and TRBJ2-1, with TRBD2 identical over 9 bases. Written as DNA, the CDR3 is TGTGCCAGCAGCTTTGGGTTACTAGCGGGCAACAATGAGCAGTTCTTC. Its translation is CASSFGLLAGNNEQFF.